Each of the 17 T cell receptor beta chains below was sequenced from the same sample in a study of shared clonotypes between healthy human individuals. CD8 cells classed as naive were CD45RO-negative and positively selected for CCR7, excluding terminally differentiated effector memory CD45RA+ cells. TCRdb keeps only in-frame clones here, not all; method: immunoSEQ multiplex PCR. The sample carries some 2.1 million clones, 85% to 95% recorded once. The sequenced sample consisted of naive CD8+ T cells sorted from blood. These receptor sequences come from a man in his late teens or twenties in good health.

V is TRBV19 and J is TRBJ1-1; D remains unclear. Trimming took 3 bases from V and 4 from J, leaving 15 bases between them. Germline V gives CDR1 LNHDA, CDR2 SQIVND (reference sequence). The CDR3 is 15 amino acids. CDR3: CASSIGWPRGTEAFF. DNA for the CDR3: TGTGCCAGTAGTATTGGCTGGCCTAGAGGCACTGAAGCTTTCTTT.

The V call is TRBV29-1, the J call TRBJ1-2; no clear D. This CDR3 has 12 amino acids. Germline V gene lookup returns CDR1 SQVTM and CDR2 ANQGSEA. Trimming shortened V by 3 bases and J by 8 bases, and 13 bases separated the two germline ends. In DNA form, the CDR3 reads TGCAGCGTTGATACCTCGGGTGGGGGCTACACCTTC. Its translation: CSVDTSGGGYTF.

The chain carries TRBV12-5 and TRBJ2-7, with 7 bases matching TRBD1. Germline-derived CDR1 and CDR2 are LGHNT and FRNRAP. The CDR3 length is 15 residues. J lost 0 bases, V lost 0 bases, and 2 bases had no gene match. CDR3 DNA sequence: TGTGCTAGTGGTTTGGTACAGGGGCTCTCCTACGAGCAGTACTTC. It codes for CASGLVQGLSYEQYF.

The J gene is TRBJ1-1, the V gene TRBV10-2, with D possibly matching TRBD1 (5 bases). Trimming took off 3 bases at V and 3 bases at J, with 11 bases between the two ends. From germline, CDR1 is WSHSY and CDR2 SAAADI. The CDR3 contains 14 residues. CDR3 protein: CASSELGEDTEAFF. The DNA of the CDR3 is TGCGCCAGCAGTGAACTGGGGGAGGACACTGAAGCTTTCTTT.

The chain has TRBV11-1 and TRBJ2-5; 15 positions match TRBD2. This CDR3 is built from 16 residues. V was clipped by 8 bases and J by 2 bases; unmatched bases: 6. Germline V lookup: CDR1 SGHAT, CDR2 FQDESV (reference sequence). The CDR3 DNA sequence: TGTGCCAGCCGACCTGGACTAGCGGGGGGGCAAGAGACCCAGTACTTC. This codes for CASRPGLAGGQETQYF.

The V and J genes are TRBV11-2 and TRBJ2-3; D is ambiguous. There are 14 residues in the CDR3. The V and J ends lost 1 base and 2 bases respectively, with 7 bases between them. CDR1 and CDR2 (germline): SGHAT, FQNNGV. CDR3 nucleotides: TGTGCCAGCAGCTTAGCGCTATTCACAGATACGCAGTATTTT. Protein: CASSLALFTDTQYF.

Notes on this clone: The sample contains more than one DNA sequence encoding this CDR3. V is TRBV7-9 and J is TRBJ2-5; 8 nucleotides align to TRBD1. The germline CDR1 and CDR2 sequences are SEHNR and FQNEAQ (reference sequence). J lost 5 bases, V lost 5 bases, and 4 bases had no gene match. CDR3 length: 13 amino acids. The CDR3 DNA follows: TGTGCCAGCAGCCCTTGGACAGGGGAGACCCAGTACTTC. As protein: CASSPWTGETQYF.

This clone was counted a few times. The V call is TRBV19, the J call TRBJ2-1; D call uncertain. The germline V gene encodes CDR1 LNHDA and CDR2 SQIVND (reference sequence). This CDR3 comprises 14 residues. V shed 4 bases and J shed 7 bases, with 14 bases lying between them. This chain's CDR3 is CASSTLPDGNEQFF. CDR3 bases: TGTGCCAGTAGTACCCTCCCGGACGGTAATGAGCAGTTCTTC.

The CDR3 is CASSPTTSGSETQYF. CDR3 DNA: TGCGCCAGCAGCCCGACTACTAGCGGGAGTGAGACCCAGTACTTC. This chain links TRBV4-1 with TRBJ2-5, with 11 bases identical to TRBD2. The CDR3 is made up of 15 amino acids. CDR1 MGHRA and CDR2 YSYEKL come from the germline V gene. With 4 bases clipped from V and 5 bases from J, the junction kept 6 bases outside the gene matches.

V usage is TRBV4-3 and J usage is TRBJ2-1; the match to TRBD2 covers 8 bases. The junction had 5 bases not matched to a gene; V was cut back by 1 base and J by 0 bases. Germline V CDR1 and CDR2: LGHNA, YSLEER. This CDR3 region has 17 residues. The CDR3, as DNA: TGCGCCAGCAGCCAAGGACTAGCGTGGAGCTCCTACAATGAGCAGTTCTTC. Protein: CASSQGLAWSSYNEQFF.

The chain carries TRBV6-1 and TRBJ1-1; possibly TRBD1 for D (5 bases). Trimming took off 2 bases at V and 0 bases at J, with 10 bases between the two ends. The CDR3 loop spans 15 amino acids. Germline assignment: CDR1 MNHNS and CDR2 SASEGT. CDR3 sequence: CASSEYLGLNTEAFF. DNA of the CDR3: TGTGCCAGCAGTGAATATCTGGGGCTGAACACTGAAGCTTTCTTT.

This clone was observed once. Other DNA sequences within the sample encode an identical CDR3. The rearrangement uses TRBV4-1 and TRBJ2-7; no firm D call. In germline, CDR1 is MGHRA, CDR2 YSYEKL. Trimming left V 1 base short and J 3 bases short, with 7 bases between. This CDR3 spans 13 amino acids. The CDR3 region has the DNA TGCGCCAGCAGCCAAGCCGGAAACTACGAGCAGTACTTC. This encodes CASSQAGNYEQYF.

The CDR3 nucleotides read TGTGCCAGCAAGAATGGGCTTAGCAATCAGCCCCAGCATTTT. This sequence encodes CASKNGLSNQPQHF. J is TRBJ1-5 and V is TRBV2; no clear D. V was cut by 7 bases and J by 0 bases, with 10 bases left in between. There are 14 residues in the CDR3. The germline V gene has CDR1 SNHLY and CDR2 FYNNEI. Drawing the rest from reference TRBV2 and TRBJ1-5, the complete variable domain is EPEVTQTPSHQVTQMGQEVILRCVPISNHLYFYWYRQILGQKVEFLVSFYNNEISEKSEIFDDQFSVERPDGSNFTLKIRSTKLEDSAMYFCASKNGLSNQPQHFGDGTRLSIL.

This sequence joins TRBV30 and TRBJ2-5; D not resolved. Trimming took 2 bases from V and 1 from J, leaving 11 bases between them. The CDR3 contains 14 residues. Germline V gene lookup returns CDR1 GTSNPN and CDR2 SVGIG (reference sequence). The CDR3 spells CAWSFNSLQETQYF. The DNA for the CDR3 is TGTGCCTGGAGTTTTAACTCTCTCCAAGAGACCCAGTACTTC.

J is TRBJ1-1 and V is TRBV25-1; D is perhaps TRBD1 (6 bases). CDR1 and CDR2 (germline): MGHDK, SYGVNS. The CDR3 sequence is 14 residues long. Trimming cost V 4 bases and J 2 bases, with 11 bases left between them. The CDR3 is CASSVLGGNTEAFF. CDR3 sequence (DNA): TGTGCCAGCAGTGTCCTAGGGGGAAACACTGAAGCTTTCTTT.

This chain connects TRBV2 to TRBJ2-3, with TRBD2 identical over 7 bases. The length of the CDR3 is 16 residues. Germline trimming cut 6 bases from V and 0 bases from J; bases unmatched to any gene: 9. Looked up from germline, CDR1 is SNHLY and CDR2 is FYNNEI. CDR3 loop: CASSDYLAVSTDTQYF. CDR3 nucleotide sequence: TGTGCCAGCAGCGACTATCTAGCGGTCAGCACAGATACGCAGTATTTT.

The rearrangement uses TRBV6-1 and TRBJ1-4; no reliable D call. This CDR3 has 16 residues. The V end lost 4 bases, the J end lost 0 bases, and 12 bases lay between the germline ends. Germline loops: CDR1 MNHNS, CDR2 SASEGT. CDR3 DNA sequence: TGTGCCAGCAGTGCGAAACGGGATGCAACTAATGAAAAACTGTTTTTT. The encoded protein is CASSAKRDATNEKLFF.